This T cell receptor beta chain was recorded in a study of T cell responses to AZD1222 COVID-19 vaccine (dated by TCRdb to about 2021). Looking at the study overall: A total of 230 to 250 trial participants underwent TCR sequencing, of whom nearly 210 had received two doses of AZD1222 and about 25 had received two doses of the MenACWY control vaccine. Trial participants were enrolled into age subgroups of 18-55, 56-69 and 70-plus years, which contained around 140, 26 and 57 TCR-sequenced participants, respectively.

Concerning this clone: The target of this receptor is not known. Nothing much larger sits one base from this clone, and base qualities are not available.

The germline V gene (reference sequence) provides CDR1 LGHDT and CDR2 YNNKEL. V and J lose 1 base and 7 bases, and a span of 16 bases separates them. Inclusive of the bounding cysteine and phenylalanine, the CDR3 is 15 residues long. Just the 45-base CDR3 DNA is kept, in frame starting at base 1. The CDR3 regions of human TCRbeta chains were subjected to immunosequencing. The original methods were these. TCRs in the repertoires were compared against a reference library of SARS-CoV-2-specific TCRs that had been generated with the MIRA antigen-specificity platform. Breadth meant the fraction of unique TCRs that were SARS-CoV-2-associated, whereas depth meant the fraction of total T cells that were SARS-CoV-2-associated. Each spike-specific TCR was assigned to its reactive spike region and to a CD4 or CD8 class using the MIRA data. Log10-transformed breadth and depth values were compared by one-way ANOVA with Sidak's multiple comparisons tests. This immuneACCESS table, as held by TCRdb, lists in-frame sequences with V and J called but not all clones. Of the missing ones, under half trace to an unresolved V gene in checked studies; the others have no known cause. V and J calls and clone size are copied from that table; D and trimming were computed from the DNA. For this sample there are some 120,000 clones; 80% to 90% appear just once. In total, the top ten clones hold 3.5% to 5% of the sample.

Broad study findings and their caveats: In the small 56-69-year group, the increase in depth fell short of significance, most likely because of low power. Conclusions about previously exposed vaccinees were limited because only five to seven AZD1222 recipients were SARS-CoV-2 seropositive at baseline. Participants were mostly white British and included more females than males, and it was suggested by the authors that clonal diversity may have been underestimated. The whole spike protein was spanned by vaccine-associated CD4 TCRs, and dominant responses were seen in regions 160-218 and 743-854. Epitopes outside the regions mutated in the B.1.351 and B.1.1.7 variants were reportedly recognized by nearly half of the unique spike-specific TCRs. Spike-specific TCR breadth and depth rose significantly after two AZD1222 doses compared with day 0 and with MenACWY recipients. Because no day 14 peak-response samples were available, repertoires were characterized only after the peak T cell response.

Interpreted using the paper, the time point label stands for: baseline before first vaccination. The treatment or condition label, as the study defines it: meningococcal conjugate vaccine given as trial control. Vaccinee samples were obtained from the UK trials COV001 and COV002, which included a single-blind randomized controlled phase 2/3 trial of AZD1222 (ChAdOx1 nCoV-19) in healthy adults. For TCRbeta chain sequencing, PBMC samples were collected from trial participants at day 0 and at day 28 after the second dose. The sample was peripheral blood, taken on day 0 of MenACWY control vaccination. This receptor chain uses TRBV3-1 (or the pseudogene TRBV3-2) and TRBJ2-5; 6 matching bases give a weak D call of TRBD2. The clonotype originates from an adult in good health. The DNA sequence is given as TGTGCCAGCAGCCAAGTGCCGGACTACCGTCGGACCCAGTACTTC. Translated, this gives CASSQVPDYRRTQYF.